These T cell receptor beta chains were read from a single sample in a study of T cells in Graves' hyperthyroidism and ophthalmopathy. TCRdb re-called the multiplex PCR reads with MiXCR, one entry per CDR3 protein. The sample lists about 640,000 distinct CDR3 sequences, under 25% occurring once. Sequenced input: blood. The receptors here all came from a man younger than 40 with Graves' ophthalmopathy. Both conserved end residues are part of each CDR3. A D gene is named only where the DNA matches it firmly. Clone size appears in some rows only: once, few, many, or a class for an expanded clone.

TGTGCCAGCAGTGTAGCGGGAGTGGCTGAGTACGAGCAGTACTTC CASSVAGVAEYEQYF TRBV28 TRBD2 many TRBJ2-7
TGTGCCAGCAGGACGGACAGGCCCCTGGCCGAGCAGTACTTC CASRTDRPLAEQYF TRBV28 TRBD1 many TRBJ2-7
TGTGCTAGTATAGCGCCCACCGGGGAGCTGTTTTTT CASIAPTGELFF TRBV12-5 - few TRBJ2-2
TGTGCCAGCAGCTGGCCGCCGAAAGGGGGGTCTAGCACAGATACGCAGTATTTT CASSWPPKGGSSTDTQYF TRBV7-9 - many TRBJ2-3
TGTGCCAGCTCACCAGTCGCGTCAGGGAGGACTAGCGGGAGCTCCTACGAGCAGTACTTC CASSPVASGRTSGSSYEQYF TRBV28 TRBD2 - TRBJ2-7
TGTGCCAGCAGCTCGTCACAGGGCGGGCCTGAAGCTTTCTTT CASSSSQGGPEAFF TRBV5-6 - - TRBJ1-1
TGTGCCAGCAGCCAGGATAACACCGGGGAGCTGTTTTTT CASSQDNTGELFF TRBV7-2 - few TRBJ2-2
TGTGCCTGGAGTCTGCCGGAGATGTACACTGAAGCTTTCTTT CAWSLPEMYTEAFF TRBV30 - many TRBJ1-1
TGTGCCAGCAGCCAAAGGAACCTGAACACTGAAGCTTTCTTT CASSQRNLNTEAFF TRBV7-2 - few TRBJ1-1
TGTGCCAACCGGTGGTGGGGTGGCTCCTACGAGCAGTACTTC CANRWWGGSYEQYF TRBV10-3 - many TRBJ2-7
TGTGCCACCGGGGCATCCGAGACCCAGTACTTC CATGASETQYF TRBV15 - few TRBJ2-5
TGTGCCAGCAGCTTCGGACGCACGAGCTCTGGAAACACCATATATTTT CASSFGRTSSGNTIYF TRBV11-2 - - TRBJ1-3
TGTGCCAGCAGTCCCGGGACTACGAATTCACCCCTCCACTTT CASSPGTTNSPLHF TRBV6-1 - - TRBJ1-6
TGTGCCAGCAGCGACCGGGACTCCCTGAACACCGGGGAGCTGTTTTTT CASSDRDSLNTGELFF TRBV13 - - TRBJ2-2